Given below is one TCR beta chain in context. This table comes from immunoSEQ multiplex PCR, and its TCRdb copy is limited to in-frame clones, with some not included. The sample records under 700,000 clones, approximately 96% being singletons. CD8 cells regarded as naive lacked CD45RO, were positively chosen for CCR7, and omitted terminally differentiated effector memory CD45RA+ cells. This sample stems from a study of shared clonotypes between healthy human individuals. This CDR3 region has 13 residues. V gave up 6 bases and J gave up 2 bases; unmatched junction bases: 4. CDR1 and CDR2 from the germline V gene are SEHNR and FQNEAQ (reference sequence).

The rearrangement uses TRBV7-9 and TRBJ2-7, with 7 nucleotides matching TRBD1. The sample was naive CD8+ T cells sorted from blood. This sequence was found in a woman aged 25 to 45 in good health. The CDR3 DNA sequence: TGTGCCAGCAGTGTGGACAGGACCTACGAGCAGTACTTC. This translates into CASSVDRTYEQYF.